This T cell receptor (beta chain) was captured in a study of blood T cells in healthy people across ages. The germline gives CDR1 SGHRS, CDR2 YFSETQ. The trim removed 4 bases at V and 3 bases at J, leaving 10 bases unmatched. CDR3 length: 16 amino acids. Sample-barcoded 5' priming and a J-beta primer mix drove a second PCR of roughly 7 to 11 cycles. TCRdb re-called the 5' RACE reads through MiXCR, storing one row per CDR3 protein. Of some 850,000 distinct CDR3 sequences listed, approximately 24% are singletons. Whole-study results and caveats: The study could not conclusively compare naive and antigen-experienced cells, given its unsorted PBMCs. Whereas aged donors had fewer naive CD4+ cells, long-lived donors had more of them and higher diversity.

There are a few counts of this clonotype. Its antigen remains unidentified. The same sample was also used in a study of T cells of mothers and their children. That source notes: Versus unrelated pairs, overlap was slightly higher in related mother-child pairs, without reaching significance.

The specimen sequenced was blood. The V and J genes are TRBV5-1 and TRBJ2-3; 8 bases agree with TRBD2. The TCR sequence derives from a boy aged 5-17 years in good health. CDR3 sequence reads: CASSGTGGPRTDTQYF. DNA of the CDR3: TGCGCCAGCAGCGGAACGGGGGGGCCGAGGACAGATACGCAGTATTTT.